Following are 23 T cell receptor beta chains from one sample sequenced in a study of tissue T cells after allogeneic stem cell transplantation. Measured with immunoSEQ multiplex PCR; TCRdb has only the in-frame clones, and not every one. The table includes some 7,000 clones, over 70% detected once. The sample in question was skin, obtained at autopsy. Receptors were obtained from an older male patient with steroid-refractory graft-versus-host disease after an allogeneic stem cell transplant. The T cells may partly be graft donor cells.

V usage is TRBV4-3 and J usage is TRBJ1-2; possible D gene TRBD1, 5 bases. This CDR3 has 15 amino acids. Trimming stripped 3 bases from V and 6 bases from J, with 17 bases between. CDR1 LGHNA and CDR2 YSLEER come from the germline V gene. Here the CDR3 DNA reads TGCGCCAGCAGCCAGGAGGGACGGTATGAAGATGGCTACACCTTC. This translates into CASSQEGRYEDGYTF.

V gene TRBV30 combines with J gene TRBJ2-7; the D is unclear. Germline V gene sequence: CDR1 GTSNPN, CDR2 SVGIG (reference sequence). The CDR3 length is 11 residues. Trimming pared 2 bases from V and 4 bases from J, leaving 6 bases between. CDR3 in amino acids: CAWSYSYEQYF. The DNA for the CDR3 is TGTGCCTGGAGTTACAGTTACGAGCAGTACTTC.

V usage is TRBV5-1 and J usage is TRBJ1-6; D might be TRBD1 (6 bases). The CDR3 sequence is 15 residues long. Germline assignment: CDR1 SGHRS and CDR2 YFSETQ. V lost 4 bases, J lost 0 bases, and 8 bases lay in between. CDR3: CASSMDSSYNSPLHF. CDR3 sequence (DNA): TGCGCCAGCAGCATGGACAGCTCCTATAATTCACCCCTCCACTTT. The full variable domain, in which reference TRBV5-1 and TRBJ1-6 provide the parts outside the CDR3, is KAGVTQTPRYLIKTRGQQVTLSCSPISGHRSVSWYQQTPGQGLQFLFEYFSETQRNKGNFPGRFSGRQFSNSRSEMNVSTLELGDSALYLCASSMDSSYNSPLHFGNGTRLTVT.

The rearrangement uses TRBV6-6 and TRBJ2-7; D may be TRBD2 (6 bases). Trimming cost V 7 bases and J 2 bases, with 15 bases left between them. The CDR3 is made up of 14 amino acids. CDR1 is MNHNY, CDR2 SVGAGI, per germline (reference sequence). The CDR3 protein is CASTGPGGAYEQYF. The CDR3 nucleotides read TGTGCCAGCACAGGCCCCGGCGGGGCCTACGAGCAGTACTTC.

CDR3 in DNA: TGTGCCAGCAGCTTGATTTCCGGGAGCTCCTACGAGCAGTACTTC. Translated: CASSLISGSSYEQYF. The chain has TRBV5-8 and TRBJ2-7; TRBD2 might be the D (6 bases). The CDR3 contains 15 residues. Germline-derived CDR1 and CDR2 are SGHTS and YDEGEE. V was trimmed by 1 base and J by 0 bases, leaving 11 bases between them.

The CDR3 sequence is CASSLGGGRRNYEQYF. CDR3 DNA sequence: TGTGCCAGCAGCTTGGGAGGGGGCAGGAGAAACTACGAGCAGTACTTC. The chain carries TRBV5-4 and TRBJ2-7; TRBD1 matches at 7 bases. Trimming at V came to 0 bases and at J to 3 bases, leaving 9 bases not matched to a gene. CDR1 is SGHNT and CDR2 is YYREEE in the germline V gene (reference sequence). CDR3 length: 16 amino acids.

Written as DNA, the CDR3 is TGTGCCTGGAGTGTCCTGGACAGGGAAGATTCACCCCTCCACTTT. Encoded protein: CAWSVLDREDSPLHF. The genes are TRBV30 and TRBJ1-6; 8 nucleotides align to TRBD1. Germline lookup yields CDR1 GTSNPN and CDR2 SVGIG (reference sequence). The CDR3 loop spans 15 amino acids. V was pared by 0 bases and J by 8 bases, with 6 bases of the junction left unmatched.

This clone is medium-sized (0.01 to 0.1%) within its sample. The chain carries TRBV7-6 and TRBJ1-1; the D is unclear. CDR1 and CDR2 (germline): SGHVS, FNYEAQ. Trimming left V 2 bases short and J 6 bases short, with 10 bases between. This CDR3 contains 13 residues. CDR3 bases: TGTGCCAGCAGCTTATATACAGCTTCTGAAGCTTTCTTT. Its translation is CASSLYTASEAFF.

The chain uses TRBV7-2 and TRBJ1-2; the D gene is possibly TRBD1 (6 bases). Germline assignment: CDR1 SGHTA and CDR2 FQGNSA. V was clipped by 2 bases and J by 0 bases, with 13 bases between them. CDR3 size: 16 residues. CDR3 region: CASSLSSGGPNYGYTF. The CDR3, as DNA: TGTGCCAGCAGCTTATCCTCTGGGGGGCCTAACTATGGCTACACCTTC.

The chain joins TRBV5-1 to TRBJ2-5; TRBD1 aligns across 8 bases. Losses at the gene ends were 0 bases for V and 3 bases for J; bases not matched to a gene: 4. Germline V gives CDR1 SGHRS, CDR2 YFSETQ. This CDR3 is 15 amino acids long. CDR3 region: CASSLVGQAEETQYF. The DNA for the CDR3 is TGCGCCAGCAGCTTGGTGGGACAGGCCGAAGAGACCCAGTACTTC. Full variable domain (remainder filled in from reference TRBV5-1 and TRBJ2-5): KAGVTQTPRYLIKTRGQQVTLSCSPISGHRSVSWYQQTPGQGLQFLFEYFSETQRNKGNFPGRFSGRQFSNSRSEMNVSTLELGDSALYLCASSLVGQAEETQYFGPGTRLLVL.

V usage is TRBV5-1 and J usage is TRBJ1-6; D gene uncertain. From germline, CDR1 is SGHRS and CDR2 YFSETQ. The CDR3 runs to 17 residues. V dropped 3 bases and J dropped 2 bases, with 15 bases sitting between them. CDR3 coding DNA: TGCGCCAGCAGCTCAGGTAGGAGGCGCACCTATAATTCACCCCTCCACTTT. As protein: CASSSGRRRTYNSPLHF.

For the CDR3, the DNA is TGTGCCTGGACAGGTGGGCATAGTTGGACTGAAGCTTTCTTT. It translates to CAWTGGHSWTEAFF. The chain links TRBV30 to TRBJ1-1; D call uncertain. CDR1 and CDR2 from the germline V gene are GTSNPN and SVGIG (reference sequence). The ends were cut back, 4 bases at V and 5 bases at J, with 17 bases in the middle. This CDR3 is 14 amino acids long.

CDR3 region: CASSSRDMEATNEKLFF. CDR3 bases: TGTGCCAGCAGTTCCCGGGACATGGAAGCAACTAATGAAAAACTGTTTTTT. The chain has TRBV28 and TRBJ1-4, with D possibly being TRBD1 (6 bases). The CDR3 length is 17 residues. Germline values: CDR1 MDHEN, CDR2 SYDVKM. Between the trimmed V and J ends, which lost 4 bases and 0 bases, there was a span of 15 bases.

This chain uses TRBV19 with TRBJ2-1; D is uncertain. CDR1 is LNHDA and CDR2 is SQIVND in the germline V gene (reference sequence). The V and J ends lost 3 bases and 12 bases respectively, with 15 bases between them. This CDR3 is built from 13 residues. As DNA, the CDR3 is TGTGCCAGTAGTATTCTCGGGCTTTCAGGGCAGTTCTTC. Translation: CASSILGLSGQFF.

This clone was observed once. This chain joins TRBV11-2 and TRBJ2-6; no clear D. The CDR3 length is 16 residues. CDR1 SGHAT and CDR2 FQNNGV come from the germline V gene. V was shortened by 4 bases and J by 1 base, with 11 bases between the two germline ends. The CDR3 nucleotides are TGTGCCAGCAGCTGGACGGCCCGATCTGGGGCCAACGTCCTGACTTTC. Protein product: CASSWTARSGANVLTF.

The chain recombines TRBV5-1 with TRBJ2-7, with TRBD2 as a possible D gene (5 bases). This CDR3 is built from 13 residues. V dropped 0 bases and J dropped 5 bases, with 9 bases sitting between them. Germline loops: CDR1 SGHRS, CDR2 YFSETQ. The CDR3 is CASSLAGVHEQYF. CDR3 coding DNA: TGCGCCAGCAGCTTGGCCGGGGTCCACGAGCAGTACTTC.

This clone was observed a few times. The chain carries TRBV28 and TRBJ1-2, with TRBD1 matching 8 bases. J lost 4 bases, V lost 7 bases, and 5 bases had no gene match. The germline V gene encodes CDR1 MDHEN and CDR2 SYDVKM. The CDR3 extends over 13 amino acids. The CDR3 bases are TGTGCCAGCAAAAAGACAGGGGCCTATGGCTACACCTTC. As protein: CASKKTGAYGYTF.

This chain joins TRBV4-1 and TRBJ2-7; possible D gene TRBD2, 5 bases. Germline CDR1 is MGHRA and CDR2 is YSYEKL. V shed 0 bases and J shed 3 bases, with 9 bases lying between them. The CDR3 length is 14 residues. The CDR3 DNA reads TGCGCCAGCAGCCAAGAGAGAACTAGCTACGAGCAGTACTTC. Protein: CASSQERTSYEQYF.

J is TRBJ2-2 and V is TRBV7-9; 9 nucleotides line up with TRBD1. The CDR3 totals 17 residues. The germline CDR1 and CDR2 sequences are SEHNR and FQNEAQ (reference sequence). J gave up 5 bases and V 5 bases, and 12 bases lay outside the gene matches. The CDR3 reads CASSVTLQGAKTGELFF. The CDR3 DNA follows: TGTGCCAGCAGCGTCACATTACAGGGGGCTAAAACCGGGGAGCTGTTTTTT.

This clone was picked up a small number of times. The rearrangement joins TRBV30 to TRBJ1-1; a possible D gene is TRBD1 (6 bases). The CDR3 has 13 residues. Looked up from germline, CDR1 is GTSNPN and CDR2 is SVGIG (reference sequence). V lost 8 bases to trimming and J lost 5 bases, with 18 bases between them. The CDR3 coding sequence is TGTGCCCGGACAACCGGGACAAGGACTGAAGCTTTCTTT. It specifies CARTTGTRTEAFF. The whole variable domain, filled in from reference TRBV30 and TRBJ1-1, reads SQTIHQWPATLVQPVGSPLSLECTVEGTSNPNLYWYRQAAGRGLQLLFYSVGIGQISSEVPQNLSASRPQDRQFILSSKKLLLSDSGFYLCARTTGTRTEAFFGQGTRLTVV.

Written as DNA, the CDR3 is TGCGCCAGCAGCCAAGATATCTCGGAGACCCAGTACTTC. Protein: CASSQDISETQYF. The genes are TRBV4-1 and TRBJ2-5; D unresolved. This CDR3 comprises 13 residues. V lost 0 bases and J 5 bases, leaving 7 bases between the germline ends. Germline loops: CDR1 MGHRA, CDR2 YSYEKL.

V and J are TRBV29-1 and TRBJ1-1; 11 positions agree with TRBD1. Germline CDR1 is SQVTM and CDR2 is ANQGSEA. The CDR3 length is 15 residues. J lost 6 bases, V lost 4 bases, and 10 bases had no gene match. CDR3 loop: CSVVGKDRGLPEAFF. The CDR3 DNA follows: TGCAGCGTTGTAGGAAAGGACAGGGGGCTCCCTGAAGCTTTCTTT.

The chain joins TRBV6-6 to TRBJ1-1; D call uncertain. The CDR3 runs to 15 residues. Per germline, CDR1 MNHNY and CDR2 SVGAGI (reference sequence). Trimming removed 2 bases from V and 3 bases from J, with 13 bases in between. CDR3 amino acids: CASSYGRDGDTEAFF. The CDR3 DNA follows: TGTGCCAGCAGTTACGGCAGAGACGGAGACACTGAAGCTTTCTTT.